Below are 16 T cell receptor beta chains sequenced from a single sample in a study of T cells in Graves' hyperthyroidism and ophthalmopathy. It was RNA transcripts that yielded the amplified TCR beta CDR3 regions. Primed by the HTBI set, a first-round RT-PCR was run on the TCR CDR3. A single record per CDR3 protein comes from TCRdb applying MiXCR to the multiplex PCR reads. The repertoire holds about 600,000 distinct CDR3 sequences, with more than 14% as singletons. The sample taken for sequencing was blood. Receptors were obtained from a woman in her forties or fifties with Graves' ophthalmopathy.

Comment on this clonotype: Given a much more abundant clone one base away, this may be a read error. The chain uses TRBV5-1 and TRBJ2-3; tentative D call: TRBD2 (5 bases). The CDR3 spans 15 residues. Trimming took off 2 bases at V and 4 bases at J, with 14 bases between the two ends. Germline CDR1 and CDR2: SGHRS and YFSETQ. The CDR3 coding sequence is TGCGCCAGCAGCTTTTATGGAGAGGGCGCAGATACGCAGTATTTT. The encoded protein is CASSFYGEGADTQYF.

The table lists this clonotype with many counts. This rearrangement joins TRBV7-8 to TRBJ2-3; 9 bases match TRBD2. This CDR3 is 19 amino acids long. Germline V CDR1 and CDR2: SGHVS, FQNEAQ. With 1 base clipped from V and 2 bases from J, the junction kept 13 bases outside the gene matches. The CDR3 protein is CASSLEGTSFISSTDTQYF. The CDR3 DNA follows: TGTGCCAGCAGCTTAGAAGGGACTAGCTTCATCAGTTCCACAGATACGCAGTATTTT.

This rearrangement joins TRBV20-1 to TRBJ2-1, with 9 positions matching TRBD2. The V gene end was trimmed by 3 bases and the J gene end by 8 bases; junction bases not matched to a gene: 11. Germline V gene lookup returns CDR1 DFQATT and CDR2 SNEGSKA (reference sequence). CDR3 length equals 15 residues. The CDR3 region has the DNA TGCAGTGCTAGGGGTAGCGGGAGTAGCTTGGATGAGCAGTTCTTC. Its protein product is CSARGSGSSLDEQFF.

The CDR3 coding sequence is TGTGCCATCAGGATAGCGGGAGGGAACACCGGGGAGCTGTTTTTT. It yields the protein CAIRIAGGNTGELFF. The chain is built from TRBV28 and TRBJ2-2; 10 nucleotides align to TRBD2. J lost 1 base, V lost 10 bases, and 6 bases had no gene match. This CDR3 is 15 amino acids long. CDR1 MDHEN and CDR2 SYDVKM come from the germline V gene.

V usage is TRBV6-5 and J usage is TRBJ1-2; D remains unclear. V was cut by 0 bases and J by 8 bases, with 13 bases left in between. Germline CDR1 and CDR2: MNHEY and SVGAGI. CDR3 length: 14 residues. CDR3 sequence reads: CASSYSSANRGYTF. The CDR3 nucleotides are TGTGCCAGCAGTTACTCCTCAGCAAATCGCGGCTACACCTTC.

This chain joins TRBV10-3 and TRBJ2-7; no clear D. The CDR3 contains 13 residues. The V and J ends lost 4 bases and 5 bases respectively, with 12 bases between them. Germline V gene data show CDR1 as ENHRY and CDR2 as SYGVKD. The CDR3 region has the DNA TGTGCCATCAGTGTAAGGCCAACCGACGAGCAGTACTTC. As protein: CAISVRPTDEQYF.

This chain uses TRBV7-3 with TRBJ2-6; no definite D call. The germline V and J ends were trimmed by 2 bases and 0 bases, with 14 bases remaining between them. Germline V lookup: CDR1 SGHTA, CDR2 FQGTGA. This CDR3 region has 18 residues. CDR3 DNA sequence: TGTGCCAGCAGCTTATTTGGCACAGACTTCTCTGGGGCCAACGTCCTGACTTTC. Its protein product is CASSLFGTDFSGANVLTF.

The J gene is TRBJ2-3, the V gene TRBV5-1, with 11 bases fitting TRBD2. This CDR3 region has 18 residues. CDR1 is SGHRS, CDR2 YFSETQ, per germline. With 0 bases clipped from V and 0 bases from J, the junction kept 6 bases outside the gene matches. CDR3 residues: CASSLGLAGGGSTDTQYF. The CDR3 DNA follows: TGCGCCAGCAGCTTGGGGCTAGCGGGAGGAGGGAGCACAGATACGCAGTATTTT.

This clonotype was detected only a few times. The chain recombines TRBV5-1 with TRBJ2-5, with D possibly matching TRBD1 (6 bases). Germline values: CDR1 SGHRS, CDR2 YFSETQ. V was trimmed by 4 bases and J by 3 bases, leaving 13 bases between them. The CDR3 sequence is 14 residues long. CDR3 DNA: TGCGCCAGCAGCGGTTCAGGGGCGGAAGAGACCCAGTACTTC. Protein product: CASSGSGAEETQYF.

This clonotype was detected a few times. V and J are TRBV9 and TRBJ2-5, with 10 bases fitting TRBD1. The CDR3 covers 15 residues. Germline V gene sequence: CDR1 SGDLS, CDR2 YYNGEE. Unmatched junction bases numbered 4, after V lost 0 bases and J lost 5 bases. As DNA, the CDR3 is TGTGCCAGCAGCGTAGTCGGACAGGGGGTCGAGACCCAGTACTTC. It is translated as CASSVVGQGVETQYF. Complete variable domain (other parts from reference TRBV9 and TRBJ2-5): DSGVTQTPKHLITATGQRVTLRCSPRSGDLSVYWYQQSLDQGLQFLIQYYNGEERAKGNILERFSAQQFPDLHSELNLSSLELGDSALYFCASSVVGQGVETQYFGPGTRLLVL.

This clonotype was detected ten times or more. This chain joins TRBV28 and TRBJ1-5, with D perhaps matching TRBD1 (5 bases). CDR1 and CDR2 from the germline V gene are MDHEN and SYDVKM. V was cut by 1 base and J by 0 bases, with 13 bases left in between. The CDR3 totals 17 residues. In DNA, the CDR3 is TGTGCCAGCAGTTTATCCGGGGGGTTTGCTAGCAATCAGCCCCAGCATTTT. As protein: CASSLSGGFASNQPQHF.

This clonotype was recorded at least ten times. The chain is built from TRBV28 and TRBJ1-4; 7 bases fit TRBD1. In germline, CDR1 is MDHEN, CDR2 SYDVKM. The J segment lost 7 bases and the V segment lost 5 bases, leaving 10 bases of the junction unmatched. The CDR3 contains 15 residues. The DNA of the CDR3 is TGTGCCAGCAGTCCCCCAGAGGGGGCAGGTGAAAAACTGTTTTTT. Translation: CASSPPEGAGEKLFF.

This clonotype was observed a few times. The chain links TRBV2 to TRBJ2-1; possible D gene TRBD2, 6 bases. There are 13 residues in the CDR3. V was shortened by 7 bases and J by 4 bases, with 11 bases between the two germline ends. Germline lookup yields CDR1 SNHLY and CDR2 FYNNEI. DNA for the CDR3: TGTGCCAGCATACGGGACTCGTACAATGAGCAGTTCTTC. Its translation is CASIRDSYNEQFF. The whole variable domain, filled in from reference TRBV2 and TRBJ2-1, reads EPEVTQTPSHQVTQMGQEVILRCVPISNHLYFYWYRQILGQKVEFLVSFYNNEISEKSEIFDDQFSVERPDGSNFTLKIRSTKLEDSAMYFCASIRDSYNEQFFGPGTRLTVL.

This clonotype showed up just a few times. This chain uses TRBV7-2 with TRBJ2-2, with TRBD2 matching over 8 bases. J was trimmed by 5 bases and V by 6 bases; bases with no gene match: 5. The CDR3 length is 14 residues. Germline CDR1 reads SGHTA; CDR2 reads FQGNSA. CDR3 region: CASRGLDGTGELFF. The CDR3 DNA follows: TGTGCCAGCAGGGGACTAGACGGGACCGGGGAGCTGTTTTTT.

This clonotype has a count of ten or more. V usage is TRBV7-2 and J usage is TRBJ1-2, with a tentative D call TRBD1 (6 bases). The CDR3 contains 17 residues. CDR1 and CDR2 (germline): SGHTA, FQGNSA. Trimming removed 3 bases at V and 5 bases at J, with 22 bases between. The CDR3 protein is CASSFNRDTLPTYGYTF. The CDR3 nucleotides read TGTGCCAGCAGCTTCAACCGGGACACCCTACCGACTTATGGCTACACCTTC.

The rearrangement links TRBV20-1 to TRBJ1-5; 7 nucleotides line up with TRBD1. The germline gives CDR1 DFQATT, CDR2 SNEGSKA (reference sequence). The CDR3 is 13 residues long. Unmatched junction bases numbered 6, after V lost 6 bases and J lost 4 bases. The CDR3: CSAYGTENQPQHF. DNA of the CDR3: TGCAGTGCCTACGGGACAGAGAATCAGCCCCAGCATTTT.